The text below deals with one T cell receptor beta chain. What it recognizes is unknown. This record belongs to a study of T cell responses to AZD1222 COVID-19 vaccine. The repertoire was sequenced with immunoSEQ multiplex PCR; TCRdb's copy has only in-frame clones and lacks some. This table holds some 130,000 clones, 75% to 95% found once. The CDR3 has 15 residues. The V gene end was trimmed by 2 bases and the J gene end by 2 bases; junction bases not matched to a gene: 4. CDR1 is KGHSH and CDR2 is LQKENI in the germline V gene. Study conclusions and caveats: The sample set comprised mostly white British donors with more females, and clonal diversity was possibly underestimated. Seropositivity was recorded at baseline in only 6 or 7 AZD1222 recipients. Repertoires were obtained only post-peak T cell response. Breadth and depth of Spike-specific TCRs rose after two AZD1222 doses.

This material consisted of peripheral blood, taken on day 0 of AZD1222 vaccination. The chain uses TRBV18 and TRBJ2-3; 7 nucleotides line up with TRBD2. This clonotype was obtained from an adult in good health. As DNA, the CDR3 is TGTGCCAGCTCACCAAGCGGGGTGACCACAGATACGCAGTATTTT. It is translated as CASSPSGVTTDTQYF.